This is a list of T cell receptor beta chains from one sample in a study of shared clonotypes between healthy human individuals. Assay used: immunoSEQ multiplex PCR; TCRdb lists only in-frame clones, some missing. The data contain 2 million to 2.5 million clones, more than 85% of them singletons. The specimen was naive CD4+ T cells from PBMCs. Source of these receptors: a young man in good health. Some clones in this sample may be carry-over from other donors' samples. Each CDR3 is given with its conserved first and last residue. A D gene is named only where the DNA matches it firmly. Clone size is not always given. Where it is, it says once, few, many or a class for expanded clones.

V	length	D	J	size	DNA	CDR3
TRBV6-6	12	.	TRBJ1-4	.	TGTGCCAGCACCCCCCCCGGAGAAAAACTGTTTTTT	CASTPPGEKLFF
TRBV5-5	15	.	TRBJ2-1	.	TGTGCCAGCAGCTTGGTCAGGCTAACGCACAGTGAGCAGTTCTTC	CASSLVRLTHSEQFF
TRBV25-1	15	TRBD1	TRBJ2-7	once	TGTGCCAGCAGGAGGGCCGGGACAGGGGTCTACGAGCAGTACTTC	CASRRAGTGVYEQYF
TRBV5-1	14	.	TRBJ1-5	few	TGCGCCAGCAGCTTGGGCAGTAGCAATCAGCCCCAGCATTTT	CASSLGSSNQPQHF
TRBV7-8	16	TRBD2	TRBJ2-3	.	TGTGCCAGCAACTTACGTCGGCTCCTAGCGGGAGATACGCAGTATTTT	CASNLRRLLAGDTQYF
TRBV10-3	14	.	TRBJ1-4	once	TGTGCCATCACGCAGGGTGGCACTAATGAAAAACTGTTTTTT	CAITQGGTNEKLFF
TRBV30	15	.	TRBJ1-2	.	TGTGCCTCTGGCTACTCCGGACGGCGCCCGGGGGGCTACACCTTC	CASGYSGRRPGGYTF
TRBV30	13	.	TRBJ1-1	few	TGTGCCTGGATTTCCGAAACTTCTTCTGAAGCTTTCTTT	CAWISETSSEAFF
TRBV5-4	16	TRBD1	TRBJ2-1	.	TGTGCCAGCAGCTCTAAAATAGGGACAGGGAACAATGAGCAGTTCTTC	CASSSKIGTGNNEQFF
TRBV2	16	.	TRBJ1-1	once	TGTGCCAGCAGTGAGGGGGGTAGGGGGAGCTTCGCTGAAGCTTTCTTT	CASSEGGRGSFAEAFF
TRBV7-3	15	TRBD1	TRBJ2-1	.	TGTGCCAGCAGCTTACAAGGACAGGGCGTCAATGAGCAGTTCTTC	CASSLQGQGVNEQFF
TRBV29-1	12	.	TRBJ2-2	.	TGCAGCGTTGAACTGGTACACGGGGAGCTGTTTTTT	CSVELVHGELFF
TRBV9	16	TRBD1	TRBJ2-3	.	TGTGCCAGCAGCGCCTCAGGGGGCTTTAGCACAGATACGCAGTATTTT	CASSASGGFSTDTQYF
TRBV11-3	15	TRBD2	TRBJ2-3	.	TGTGCCAGCAGCTGGACTAGCGGGGTATCGGATACGCAGTATTTT	CASSWTSGVSDTQYF
TRBV9	14	.	TRBJ2-1	.	TGTGCCAGCAGCATAACGTCCGGCCCCAATGAGCAGTTCTTC	CASSITSGPNEQFF
TRBV5-1	15	.	TRBJ2-2	.	TGCGCCAGCAGCCCCGGACAGTCTTTGGCCGGGGAGCTGTTTTTT	CASSPGQSLAGELFF
TRBV10-3	14	TRBD2	TRBJ2-1	once	TGTGCCATCAGTGAAGCGGGAGTGGCAAATGAGCAGTTCTTC	CAISEAGVANEQFF
TRBV7-9	12	.	TRBJ2-1	.	TGTGCCAGCAGCCTAACGTACAATGAGCAGTTCTTC	CASSLTYNEQFF
TRBV6-1	13	.	TRBJ1-1	.	TGTGCCAGCAGTGACACCCGGGGGGGTGAAGCTTTCTTT	CASSDTRGGEAFF
TRBV28	14	.	TRBJ1-2	.	TGTGCCAGCAGTTTAAGTCCTCCTCCCTATGGCTACACCTTC	CASSLSPPPYGYTF
TRBV5-1	14	.	TRBJ1-2	.	TGCGCCAGCAGCTTGTCTCCAGCTAACTATGGCTACACCTTC	CASSLSPANYGYTF
TRBV7-6	13	.	TRBJ1-1	.	TGTGCCAGCAGCTTTTTGATGAACACTGAAGCTTTCTTT	CASSFLMNTEAFF
TRBV7-9	12	.	TRBJ2-7	.	TGTGCCAGCAGCCCAGCTCTCTGGGAGCAGTACTTC	CASSPALWEQYF
TRBV6-1	15	TRBD2	TRBJ2-5	.	TGTGCCAGCAGTGGTCAGCGGGAAACTCAAGAGACCCAGTACTTC	CASSGQRETQETQYF
TRBV4-2	19	TRBD1	TRBJ2-6	.	TGTGCCAGCAGCCTCTTACGGCCAGGACAGGGCTCTGGGGCCAACGTCCTGACTTTC	CASSLLRPGQGSGANVLTF
TRBV30	13	.	TRBJ1-1	.	TGTGCCTGGAAAGAGGGGGGGAACACTGAAGCTTTCTTT	CAWKEGGNTEAFF
TRBV2	13	.	TRBJ2-7	.	TGTGCCAGCACTGAGGACAGCACCTACGAGCAGTACTTC	CASTEDSTYEQYF
TRBV6-1	13	.	TRBJ1-5	.	TGTGCCAGCAGGGGCTTTAGCAATCAGCCCCAGCATTTT	CASRGFSNQPQHF
TRBV5-1	14	TRBD2	TRBJ2-3	.	TGCGCCAGCACCCAGGGCGGGAGGACAGATACGCAGTATTTT	CASTQGGRTDTQYF
TRBV5-6	18	.	TRBJ1-1	.	TGTGCCAGCAGCTCCTGGGGCAGCCCCATCGGTGGGGGTACTGAAGCTTTCTTT	CASSSWGSPIGGGTEAFF
TRBV11-1	15	TRBD2	TRBJ2-1	.	TGTGCCAGCACCCCGACTAGCGGGACCTACAATGAGCAGTTCTTC	CASTPTSGTYNEQFF
TRBV2	14	.	TRBJ1-5	.	TGTGCCAGCAGTGAATTGGTAGGGAATCAGCCCCAGCATTTT	CASSELVGNQPQHF
TRBV28	20	TRBD2	TRBJ2-5	.	TGTGCCAGCAGTTTATTCAACCGTGGCGGGGGTAAGGTAATTCGGGAGACCCAGTACTTC	CASSLFNRGGGKVIRETQYF
TRBV7-3	18	TRBD2	TRBJ2-7	.	TGTGCCAGCAGCTTAATAGGCCGTCTAGCGGGGGCGACCTACGAGCAGTACTTC	CASSLIGRLAGATYEQYF
TRBV11-3	14	TRBD1	TRBJ2-2	once	TGTGCCAGCAGCTTAGGTGACAGGGCCGGGGAGCTGTTTTTT	CASSLGDRAGELFF
TRBV6-1	18	TRBD1	TRBJ2-4	once	TGTGCCAGCAGTGAACCCTACAGGGGGCGCGGGGAGGAAAACATTCAGTACTTC	CASSEPYRGRGEENIQYF
TRBV28	11	.	TRBJ2-3	.	TGTGCCAGCAGTGTCCGGGATACGCAGTATTTT	CASSVRDTQYF